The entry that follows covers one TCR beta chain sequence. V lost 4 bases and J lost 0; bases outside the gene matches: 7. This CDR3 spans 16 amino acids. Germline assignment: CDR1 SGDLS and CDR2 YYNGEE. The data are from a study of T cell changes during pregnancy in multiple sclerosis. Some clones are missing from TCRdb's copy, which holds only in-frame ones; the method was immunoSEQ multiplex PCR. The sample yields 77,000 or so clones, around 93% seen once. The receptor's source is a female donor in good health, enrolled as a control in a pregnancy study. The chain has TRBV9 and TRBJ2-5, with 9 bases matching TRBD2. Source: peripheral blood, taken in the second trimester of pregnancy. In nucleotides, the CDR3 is TGTGCCAGCAGCCAGGGACTAGCTGCGTACCAAGAGACCCAGTACTTC. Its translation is CASSQGLAAYQETQYF.